This passage covers 22 T cell receptor beta chains from one sample sequenced in a study of blood T cells in healthy people across ages. Using a J-beta primer mix together with a sample-barcoded 5' primer, a second PCR was run for about 6 to 12 cycles. MiXCR was run by TCRdb on the 5' RACE reads, yielding one entry per CDR3 protein. The sample has 700,000 to 900,000 distinct CDR3 sequences; about 26% are singletons. These same records also appear under a second study, on T cells of mothers and their children.

Sequences were obtained from blood. The receptors come from a boy younger than 18 in good health.

This clonotype was seen repeatedly, ten times or more. The chain is built from TRBV7-3 and TRBJ2-3, with D perhaps being TRBD1 or TRBD2 (6 bases each). This CDR3 has 15 residues. Deletions cut 1 base from V and 2 bases from J, with 10 bases between. The germline CDR1 and CDR2 sequences are SGHTA and FQGTGA. Here the CDR3 DNA reads TGTGCCAGCAGCTTAAGGGGGGCCCCCACAGATACGCAGTATTTT. Residues: CASSLRGAPTDTQYF.

This clonotype has just a few counts. V usage is TRBV18 and J usage is TRBJ1-6, with 7 bases that match TRBD1. CDR3 length equals 15 residues. CDR1 KGHSH and CDR2 LQKENI come from the germline V gene. V lost 3 bases to trimming and J lost 8 bases; unmatched junction nucleotides: 7. The CDR3 sequence: CASSPMVGGDSPLHF. The CDR3, as DNA: TGTGCCAGCTCACCGATGGTAGGGGGCGATTCACCCCTCCACTTT.

CDR3 protein: CASSLGESPVDTQYF. The DNA of the CDR3 is TGTGCCAGCAGCTTAGGAGAGTCTCCCGTAGATACGCAGTATTTT. V is TRBV7-9 and J is TRBJ2-3; the D is unclear. The CDR3 contains 15 residues. V was shortened by 1 base and J by 5 bases, with 13 bases between the two germline ends. Germline CDR1 is SEHNR and CDR2 is FQNEAQ (reference sequence).

The chain has TRBV7-2 and TRBJ2-5; D is perhaps TRBD2 (5 bases). The DNA matches TRBJ2-1 better at its end, which makes the J call doubtful. The CDR3 totals 11 residues. In germline, CDR1 is SGHTA, CDR2 FQGNSA. The CDR3 sequence: CASSLYGVQFF. For the CDR3, the DNA is TGTGCCAGCAGCTTATACGGGGTGCAGTTCTTC.

CDR3 in amino acids: CASSPSNTGELFF. CDR3 nucleotides: TGTGCCAGCAGCCCTTCAAACACCGGGGAGCTGTTTTTT. V is TRBV7-3 and J is TRBJ2-2, with no clear D. This CDR3 is 13 amino acids long. CDR1 is SGHTA and CDR2 is FQGTGA in the germline V gene. Trimming left V 5 bases short and J 2 bases short, with 6 bases between. Based on the CDR3 plus reference TRBV7-3 and TRBJ2-2, the full variable domain is GAGVSQTPSNKVTEKGKYVELRCDPISGHTALYWYRQSLGQGPEFLIYFQGTGAADDSGLPNDRFFAVRPEGSVSTLKIQRTERGDSAVYLCASSPSNTGELFFGEGSRLTVL.

This clonotype was seen only a few times. The junction departs from germline at one end; a sequencing error may be responsible. The chain employs TRBV5-1 and TRBJ2-1; the match to TRBD1 covers 9 bases. CDR1 and CDR2 (germline): SGHRS, YFSETQ. The CDR3 runs to 15 residues. Written as DNA, the CDR3 is TGTGCCAGCAGTCTTGGGGGACAGGGATACAATGAGCAGTTCTTC. Its translation: CASSLGGQGYNEQFF.

This clonotype was picked up one time. V gene TRBV2 combines with J gene TRBJ2-7; TRBD1 matches at 11 bases. The CDR3 is made up of 13 amino acids. Germline lookup yields CDR1 SNHLY and CDR2 FYNNEI. The trim removed 9 bases at V and 2 bases at J, leaving 3 bases unmatched. The CDR3 DNA sequence: TGTGCCAGGGGACAGGGGGAGACCTACGAGCAGTACTTC. Protein product: CARGQGETYEQYF.

This rearrangement joins TRBV6-5 to TRBJ1-1; 10 positions match TRBD1. Germline CDR1 and CDR2: MNHEY and SVGAGI. V lost 5 bases to trimming and J lost 7 bases; unmatched junction nucleotides: 10. The CDR3 is 15 amino acids. The CDR3 is CASSPSTGGLNEAFF. The CDR3 region has the DNA TGTGCCAGCAGTCCTTCGACAGGGGGCTTGAATGAAGCTTTCTTT.

This chain connects TRBV12-3 or TRBV12-4 to TRBJ1-1; 7 bases agree with TRBD1. The V segment lost 6 bases and the J segment 4 bases; nucleotides outside the gene matches: 11. CDR3 size: 15 residues. The CDR3 DNA reads TGTGCCAGCAGGCACCCGACAGGGTATGGCACTGAAGCTTTCTTT. Residues: CASRHPTGYGTEAFF.

As concerns this clonotype: The junction departs from the called germline gene at one end, perhaps through a read error. The V and J genes are TRBV18 and TRBJ2-1, with D perhaps TRBD2 (5 bases). This CDR3 contains 11 residues. Germline V gives CDR1 KGHSH, CDR2 LQKENI. The CDR3 reads CVSSSQNEQFF. CDR3 in DNA: TGTGTCAGCTCTAGCCAGAATGAGCAGTTCTTC.

This clonotype was detected a few times. The rearrangement uses TRBV20-1 and TRBJ2-1, with D unclear. With 6 bases removed from V and 7 bases from J, the gap between germline ends came to 16 bases. The CDR3 spans 13 residues. CDR1 is DFQATT, CDR2 SNEGSKA, per germline (reference sequence). The CDR3: CSAPGPLVNEQFF. CDR3 DNA: TGCAGTGCCCCCGGGCCGCTGGTGAATGAGCAGTTCTTC.

The rearrangement uses TRBV2 and TRBJ2-5; tentatively, D is TRBD1 (6 bases). The germline V gene encodes CDR1 SNHLY and CDR2 FYNNEI. The CDR3 has 13 residues. The V gene lost 7 bases and the J gene lost 1 base, with 10 bases spanning the gap. The CDR3 here is CASIWTVQETQYF. The CDR3 DNA reads TGTGCCAGCATCTGGACAGTCCAAGAGACCCAGTACTTC.

This clonotype showed up just a few times. This chain connects TRBV5-5 to TRBJ2-2; weak D call: TRBD1 (5 bases). The CDR3 covers 14 residues. Trimming removed 0 bases at V and 7 bases at J, with 10 bases between. Germline lookup yields CDR1 SGHKS and CDR2 YYEKEE (reference sequence). The CDR3 loop is CASSLDQGFGELFF. Written as DNA, the CDR3 is TGTGCCAGCAGCTTGGACCAGGGATTCGGGGAGCTGTTTTTT.

As concerns this clonotype: A junction end diverges from the germline sequence, so it may reflect a read error. The genes are TRBV4-1 and TRBJ2-7; unclear D gene. CDR1 is MGHRA and CDR2 is YSYEKL in the germline V gene. The CDR3 covers 17 residues. For the CDR3, the DNA is TGCGCTAGCAGCCAAGAAGGTGGGCAGAGGAGTTTCTACGAGCAGTACTTC. As protein: CASSQEGGQRSFYEQYF.

The V gene is TRBV4-2, the J gene TRBJ1-2; 12 bases are shared with TRBD1. The CDR3 spans 15 residues. CDR1 is LGHNA and CDR2 is YNFKEQ in the germline V gene. V was clipped by 5 bases and J by 7 bases; unmatched bases: 8. CDR3 sequence reads: CASSKGDRGPSGYTF. DNA of the CDR3: TGTGCCAGCAGCAAAGGGGACAGGGGGCCGAGTGGCTACACCTTC.

This clonotype was recorded once. This chain joins TRBV4-2 and TRBJ2-5; 10 bases line up with TRBD1. Judging by the DNA end, TRBJ2-7 fits better; the J call may be wrong. Germline CDR1 LGHNA, CDR2 YNFKEQ. There are 16 residues in the CDR3. The chain's CDR3 is CASSQGGQGGSYEQYF. Here the CDR3 DNA reads TGTGCCAGCAGCCAAGGAGGACAGGGGGGCTCCTACGAGCAGTACTTC.

This clonotype was counted only a few times. The rearrangement uses TRBV27 and TRBJ2-5, with D maybe TRBD1 (6 bases). The CDR3 covers 15 residues. The ends were cut back, 6 bases at V and 5 bases at J, with 19 bases in the middle. CDR1 and CDR2 from the germline V gene are MNHEY and SMNVEV (reference sequence). CDR3 sequence reads: CASRETDSGLETQYF. Here the CDR3 DNA reads TGTGCCAGCAGGGAAACGGACAGCGGCTTGGAGACCCAGTACTTC.

The chain links TRBV5-1 to TRBJ2-5; no clear D. The closer fit of TRBJ2-1 to the DNA end suggests the J call may be wrong. The CDR3 is 16 residues long. Germline-derived CDR1 and CDR2 are SGHRS and YFSETQ. The CDR3 is CASSLARVLTYNEQFF. CDR3 sequence (DNA): TGCGCCAGCAGCTTGGCCCGGGTCCTGACCTACAATGAGCAGTTCTTC.

This clonotype was counted only a few times. The V gene is TRBV5-1, the J gene TRBJ1-6; weak D call: TRBD1 (5 bases). Trimming cost V 0 bases and J 10 bases, with 14 bases left between them. Germline V gene lookup returns CDR1 SGHRS and CDR2 YFSETQ. The CDR3 has 15 amino acids. This CDR3 reads CASSLEVGVGSPLHF. The CDR3 DNA sequence: TGCGCCAGCAGCTTGGAAGTGGGGGTAGGGTCACCCCTCCACTTT.

The V gene is TRBV18, the J gene TRBJ1-6; TRBD1 is a possible D gene (6 bases). The germline CDR1 and CDR2 sequences are KGHSH and LQKENI. The CDR3 is 16 residues long. V dropped 0 bases and J dropped 7 bases, with 13 bases sitting between them. CDR3 DNA: TGTGCCAGCTCACCACCGCTGGGGGCCGGAAATTCACCCCTCCACTTT. Amino acid sequence: CASSPPLGAGNSPLHF.

The chain employs TRBV5-1 and TRBJ1-5; weak D call: TRBD1 (6 bases). Germline-derived CDR1 and CDR2 are SGHRS and YFSETQ. The CDR3 extends over 15 amino acids. The V and J ends lost 1 base and 4 bases respectively, with 12 bases between them. The CDR3 nucleotides read TGCGCCAGCAGCTTGAAATCAGGGGTAAATCAGCCCCAGCATTTT. Translated, it gives CASSLKSGVNQPQHF. The variable domain in full, with the rest retrieved from reference TRBV5-1 and TRBJ1-5, is KAGVTQTPRYLIKTRGQQVTLSCSPISGHRSVSWYQQTPGQGLQFLFEYFSETQRNKGNFPGRFSGRQFSNSRSEMNVSTLELGDSALYLCASSLKSGVNQPQHFGDGTRLSIL.

A few counts support this clonotype. The chain recombines TRBV2 with TRBJ1-2; 7 positions agree with TRBD1. Germline V lookup: CDR1 SNHLY, CDR2 FYNNEI. Unmatched junction bases numbered 11, after V lost 4 bases and J lost 3 bases. The CDR3 length is 16 residues. CDR3 DNA sequence: TGTGCCAGCAGTGTAAAGGGGGCGTTTGGCGACTATGGCTACACCTTC. The encoded protein is CASSVKGAFGDYGYTF.